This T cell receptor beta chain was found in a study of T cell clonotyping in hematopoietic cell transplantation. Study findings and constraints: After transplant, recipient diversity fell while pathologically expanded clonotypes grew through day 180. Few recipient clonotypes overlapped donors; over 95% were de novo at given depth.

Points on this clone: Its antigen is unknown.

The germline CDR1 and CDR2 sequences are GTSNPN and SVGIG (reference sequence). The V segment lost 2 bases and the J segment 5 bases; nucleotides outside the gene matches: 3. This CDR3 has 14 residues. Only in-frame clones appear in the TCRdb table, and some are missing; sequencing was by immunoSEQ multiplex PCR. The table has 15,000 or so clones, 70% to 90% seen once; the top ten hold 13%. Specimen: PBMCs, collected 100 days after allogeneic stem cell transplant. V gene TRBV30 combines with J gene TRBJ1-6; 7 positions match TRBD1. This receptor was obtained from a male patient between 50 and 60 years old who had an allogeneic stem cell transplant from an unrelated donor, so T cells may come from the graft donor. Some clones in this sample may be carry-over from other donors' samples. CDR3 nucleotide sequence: TGTGCCTGGAGTAAAGGACAGGATAATTCACCCCTCCACTTT. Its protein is CAWSKGQDNSPLHF.